This T cell receptor (beta chain) originates from a study of blood T cell repertoires in COVID-19. Overall study context: Donors in the United States, Italy and Spain gave samples during acute or convalescent COVID-19.

The authors' processing: Amplifying reference gene primers gave estimates of nucleated cell counts. Assay: immunoSEQ multiplex PCR; the TCRdb copy retains only in-frame clones and omits some. That table gives V, J and clone size, and the DNA gave D and trimming. The sample holds around 180,000 clones, approximately 78% seen once. The CDR3 consists of 11 residues. Germline lookup yields CDR1 SSHAT and CDR2 FNYEAQ (reference sequence). Seattle researchers signed up patients amid active infection and tracked them longitudinally. Notes on this clone: The junction differs from germline at one of its ends, possibly a read error.

This sequence joins TRBV7-7 and TRBJ2-5; no definite D call. This receptor was identified in a woman aged 80 or older with COVID-19, enrolled during active disease. Material for sequencing was peripheral blood. The CDR3 is CASSSTITQYF. For the CDR3, the DNA is TGTGCTAGCAGCTCGACAATAACCCAGTACTTC.